This TCR beta chain emerged from a study of spatial heterogeneity in lung cancer. The overall study: In the raw reads, each unique TCR and UMI combination was present more than ten times on average. Findings of the study overall: Ubiquitous expanded tumor TCRs showed up in blood more at resection than follow-up.

V dropped 0 bases and J dropped 9 bases, with 16 bases sitting between them. The CDR3 contains 14 residues. The germline V gene has CDR1 DFQATT and CDR2 SNEGSKA (reference sequence). The time point denotes: sample taken at primary tumor resection. The input material, whole RNA from tumor, nontumor lung or frozen PBMC, was sequenced unsorted. This clonotype was counted at least ten times. Its antigen is not identified. The library protocol tagged each TCR cDNA with a unique molecular identifier. TCRdb independently ran MiXCR on the 5' RACE reads; one entry per CDR3 protein. The sample yields under 50,000 distinct CDR3 sequences, less than 6.5% seen once.

The clonotype originates from a female donor with early-stage non-small cell lung cancer. The genes are TRBV20-1 and TRBJ2-3; tentative D call: TRBD1 (6 bases). The sample here was PBMCs, taken at surgery. CDR3 sequence: CSARERRTRGTQYF. CDR3 coding DNA: TGCAGTGCTAGAGAGCGGAGGACCAGGGGCACGCAGTATTTT.